The 4 T cell receptor beta chains in this list originate from one sample, sequenced in a study of molecular identifiers for immune sequencing clone quantification. TCRdb fed the PCR reads into MiXCR, producing one record per CDR3 protein. The table includes over 600,000 distinct CDR3 sequences, 20% detected once. Sequencing was done on a sample of naive CD8+ T cells from blood, with Jurkat cell RNA spiked in. The subset here: FACS-sorted CD8+CD4-CCR7+CD45RA+ naive T cells. The source is a human donor in good health. Some libraries in this study had Jurkat cell RNA spiked in.

This clonotype was observed a few times. The chain employs TRBV5-1 and TRBJ1-3; 8 bases match TRBD1. The CDR3 totals 15 residues. Losses at the gene ends were 5 bases for V and 2 bases for J; bases not matched to a gene: 6. The germline gives CDR1 SGHRS, CDR2 YFSETQ. CDR3 DNA: TGCGCCAGCAGACGAGACAGGGGACCTGGAAACACCATATATTTT. The encoded protein is CASRRDRGPGNTIYF.

This clonotype was observed a handful of times. The chain combines TRBV5-4 with TRBJ2-2, with 7 nucleotides matching TRBD2. CDR1 and CDR2 from the germline V gene are SGHNT and YYREEE (reference sequence). The CDR3 is 17 residues long. V was pared by 2 bases and J by 3 bases, with 10 bases of the junction left unmatched. For the CDR3, the DNA is TGTGCCAGCAGCTTCCACGGGGTGGGAGGGCACACCGGGGAGCTGTTTTTT. Protein sequence: CASSFHGVGGHTGELFF.

This clonotype was observed many times. This rearrangement joins TRBV20-1 to TRBJ1-1, with no clear D. The ends were cut back, 6 bases at V and 1 base at J, with 15 bases in the middle. There are 14 residues in the CDR3. Germline-derived CDR1 and CDR2 are DFQATT and SNEGSKA (reference sequence). In DNA, the CDR3 is TGCAGTGCCATTAGCCGGGCCCGGAACACTGAAGCTTTCTTT. Translated, it gives CSAISRARNTEAFF.

This clonotype occurred many times. The chain has TRBV5-6 and TRBJ1-1; no clear D gene. Looked up from germline, CDR1 is SGHDT and CDR2 is YYEEEE. The CDR3 sequence is 14 residues long. V lost 1 base and J 1 base, leaving 8 bases between the germline ends. The CDR3 protein is CASSLTIANTEAFF. The DNA of the CDR3 is TGTGCCAGCAGCTTGACGATAGCGAACACTGAAGCTTTCTTT.